This TCR beta chain was sequenced for a study of blood T cell repertoires in COVID-19 (dated by TCRdb to about 2020). In terms of the full investigation: Samples covering the acute and convalescent phases of COVID-19 were provided by collaborators in the United States, Italy and Spain. The prospective study material was composed of cDNA or gDNA derived from T cells, B-cell-depleted T cells, or PBMCs. Subjects who had been exposed to COVID-19, were actively infected with it, or had recovered from it provided the deeply sampled blood TCRbeta repertoires that made up the dataset. The repertoires were released in a freely available public database meant as a resource for research on the immune response to SARS-CoV-2. The samples were drawn from the first 160 participants of the ongoing ImmuneRACE study and from 1,254 subjects provided by 6 global collaborators. Sample metadata almost always included a de-identified subject ID, COVID-19 status, age in years and sex. HLA class I and class II types, where available, came from metadata supplied by the sample provider rather than from assay-based typing. Study-level results and caveats: Clinical and demographic metadata were provided uncurated, with the amount varying by source and participant.

In the prospective study, participants were roughly 18 to 90 years old, resided in fewer than 25 geographic areas of the United States, and were enrolled through a virtual design. In the prospective study, participants were assigned to cohorts based on the clinical history participants reported in a screening survey and a study questionnaire. Recovered participants in ImmuneRACE Cohort 3 were defined as having two consecutive negative NP/OP PCR tests, clearance from a healthcare professional, or resolution of symptoms. In the prospective study, mobile phlebotomists collected whole blood, serum and a nasopharyngeal or oropharyngeal swab from each participant. Additional blood draws and questionnaires over an approximately two-month period could optionally be provided by prospective study participants. Blood samples from the prospective study were shipped frozen or at room temperature prior to DNA extraction.

TCRbeta CDR3 regions were amplified from genomic DNA using the immunoSEQ Assay, a bias-controlled multiplex PCR. The authors' analysis ran thus. The number of nucleated cells in each sample was estimated from the amplification of reference gene primers within the assay. To quantify the absolute abundance of each unique TCRbeta CDR3 rearrangement, sequence reads were collapsed and filtered. For each sample, productive Simpson clonality was calculated as the square root of Simpson's diversity index across productive rearrangements. What TCRdb holds here is the immuneACCESS table cut down to in-frame rearrangements. Part of the clones is not present; checked against another copy, under half of the missing clones reflect an unresolved V gene, and the others are unexplained. Clone size and the V and J calls come from that table; the DNA yielded D and trimming. The sample contains some 290,000 clones, just under 90% of them found a single time. The top ten clones comprise just under 9.5% of the sample.

CDR1 KGHDR and CDR2 SFDVKD were looked up in the germline V gene. Ends trimmed: V by 2 bases, J by 3 bases; bases unmatched to a gene: 6. Reading from cysteine to phenylalanine, the CDR3 counts 18 amino acids. Only CDR3 DNA is held: 54 bases, read in frame from base 1. As regards this clone: Its recognized antigen is unknown. Base qualities were left out, and no much larger clone turns up one base away.

Specimen: PBMCs or T cells enriched from blood (not recorded which). Here the chain combines TRBV24-1 and TRBJ2-2, with 12 central nucleotides matching TRBD1. The receptor comes from a woman aged 25 to 45 who had recovered from COVID-19. The DNA reads as follows: TGTGCCACCAGTGATTATCACGGGACAGGGGGCGACACCGGGGAGCTGTTTTTT. Its protein reads: CATSDYHGTGGDTGELFF.